The present T cell receptor beta chain was sequenced within a study of blood T cell repertoires in COVID-19. V lost 5 bases to trimming and J lost 4 bases, with 14 bases between them. CDR1 and CDR2 from the germline V gene are SGHTA and FQGTGA. The CDR3 sequence is 14 residues long. Original analysis: Cell counts per sample came from amplifying reference gene primers. Produced via immunoSEQ multiplex PCR; TCRdb's table is partial and in-frame only. D and trimming come from the DNA, and the V and J calls and clone size come from that table. The sample holds 200,000 to 250,000 clones, approximately 86% seen once.

Sequenced input: peripheral blood. The TCR sequence derives from a woman aged 70 to 79 with active or convalescent COVID-19. The genes are TRBV7-3 and TRBJ1-2; D perhaps matches TRBD1 (5 bases). This CDR3 is CASSPGLGRYGYTF. The CDR3 DNA reads as TGTGCCAGCAGCCCAGGGCTGGGGCGCTATGGCTACACCTTC.